This entry lists 27 T cell receptor beta chains sequenced from one sample in a study of T cell responses to AZD1222 COVID-19 vaccine. Sequencing used immunoSEQ multiplex PCR; TCRdb keeps in-frame clones, though not all of them. The sample yields approximately 140,000 clones, 80% to 95% seen once. This specimen consisted of peripheral blood, obtained 28 days after the second AZD1222 dose. The origin of the receptors is an adult who received the AZD1222 COVID-19 vaccine.

Here the CDR3 reads CASSLPGPLKTDTQYF. For the CDR3, the DNA is TGTGCCAGCAGTTTACCCGGACCCCTTAAGACAGATACGCAGTATTTT. This chain uses TRBV28 with TRBJ2-3, with D hard to call. Trimming shortened V by 2 bases and J by 3 bases, and 15 bases separated the two germline ends. Per germline, CDR1 MDHEN and CDR2 SYDVKM. The CDR3 is 16 residues long.

The chain has TRBV5-5 and TRBJ1-3; D remains ambiguous. The CDR3 is 15 amino acids. Germline loops: CDR1 SGHKS, CDR2 YYEKEE (reference sequence). Trimming cost V 1 base and J 0 bases, with 8 bases left between them. This CDR3 is CASSLKDFSGNTIYF. CDR3 bases: TGTGCCAGCAGCTTGAAGGACTTCTCTGGAAACACCATATATTTT.

The chain combines TRBV18 with TRBJ2-1, with 7 bases fitting TRBD2. This CDR3 has 15 amino acids. With 6 bases clipped from V and 7 bases from J, the junction kept 12 bases outside the gene matches. Germline loops: CDR1 KGHSH, CDR2 LQKENI. The CDR3 bases are TGTGCCAGCTCGGCACCGGGACTATATCTAAATGAGCAGTTCTTC. Its protein is CASSAPGLYLNEQFF.

The chain couples TRBV6-1 to TRBJ2-6; no clear D. This CDR3 region has 17 residues. V was pared by 1 base and J by 0 bases, with 10 bases between. CDR1 is MNHNS and CDR2 is SASEGT in the germline V gene. The CDR3 reads CASSEVYVHSGANVLTF. The CDR3, as DNA: TGTGCCAGCAGTGAAGTCTACGTTCACTCTGGGGCCAACGTCCTGACTTTC.

The table lists this clone with a few counts. The chain uses TRBV3-1 (or the pseudogene TRBV3-2) and TRBJ2-5; TRBD2 matches 10 bases. With 0 bases clipped from V and 5 bases from J, the junction kept 6 bases outside the gene matches. The CDR3 runs 16 residues. Germline V CDR1 and CDR2: LGHDT, YNNKEL (reference sequence). CDR3 amino acids: CASSQDNSGGSETQYF. Here the CDR3 DNA reads TGTGCCAGCAGCCAAGATAATAGCGGGGGGTCGGAGACCCAGTACTTC.

This sequence joins TRBV10-3 and TRBJ1-5, with D unresolved. Germline V gene sequence: CDR1 ENHRY, CDR2 SYGVKD. This CDR3 contains 14 residues. V shed 3 bases and J shed 5 bases, with 11 bases lying between them. The CDR3 nucleotides read TGTGCCATCAGTGACGGACTTCGGGATCAGCCCCAGCATTTT. As protein: CAISDGLRDQPQHF.

The V and J genes are TRBV2 and TRBJ2-7, with a weak D call TRBD2 (6 bases). Looked up from germline, CDR1 is SNHLY and CDR2 is FYNNEI. V gave up 4 bases and J gave up 1 base, with 8 bases separating them. There are 13 residues in the CDR3. CDR3 protein: CASSGGTSYEQYV. The CDR3 DNA reads as TGTGCCAGCAGTGGAGGGACTTCCTACGAGCAGTACGTC.

The V and J genes are TRBV9 and TRBJ2-7, with TRBD2 matching over 10 bases. This CDR3 has 15 residues. With 3 bases clipped from V and 1 base from J, the junction kept 4 bases outside the gene matches. CDR1 is SGDLS and CDR2 is YYNGEE in the germline V gene. CDR3 amino acids: CASSASGGLSYEQYF. Written as DNA, the CDR3 is TGTGCCAGCAGCGCTAGCGGGGGACTTTCCTACGAGCAGTACTTC.

This clone is a singleton in its sample. In nucleotides, the CDR3 is TGTGCCAGCAGCTTGGTGGCGGAGGGTGATACGCAGTATTTT. Encoded protein: CASSLVAEGDTQYF. This chain joins TRBV5-6 and TRBJ2-3, with TRBD2 as a possible D gene (6 bases). V shed 0 bases and J shed 6 bases, with 11 bases lying between them. CDR3 size: 14 residues. The germline gives CDR1 SGHDT, CDR2 YYEEEE. The full variable domain, its missing parts supplied by reference TRBV5-6 and TRBJ2-3, is DAGVTQSPTHLIKTRGQQVTLRCSPKSGHDTVSWYQQALGQGPQFIFQYYEEEERQRGNFPDRFSGHQFPNYSSELNVNALLLGDSALYLCASSLVAEGDTQYFGPGTRLTVL.

V gene TRBV2 combines with J gene TRBJ2-6; D is ambiguous. Germline CDR1 reads SNHLY; CDR2 reads FYNNEI. V shed 7 bases and J shed 0 bases, with 4 bases lying between them. The CDR3 loop spans 13 amino acids. CDR3 DNA: TGTGCCAGCACCCCCTCTGGGGCCAACGTCCTGACTTTC. Protein product: CASTPSGANVLTF.

The chain joins TRBV29-1 to TRBJ1-1; 7 positions agree with TRBD1. Germline CDR1 and CDR2: SQVTM and ANQGSEA. The junction had 10 bases not matched to a gene; V was cut back by 7 bases and J by 2 bases. The CDR3 spans 14 residues. CDR3 DNA: TGCAGCGCGCACCGGGACAGAGTAAACACTGAAGCTTTCTTT. Translating gives CSAHRDRVNTEAFF.

The rearrangement joins TRBV12-5 to TRBJ2-1; TRBD2 matches 8 bases. This CDR3 contains 17 residues. Germline V CDR1 and CDR2: LGHNT, FRNRAP. With 0 bases clipped from V and 4 bases from J, the junction kept 8 bases outside the gene matches. CDR3 loop: CASGLVLRGVLYNEQFF. In DNA form, the CDR3 reads TGTGCTAGTGGTTTGGTATTGCGGGGGGTTTTATACAATGAGCAGTTCTTC.

This clone was counted between two and nine times. The V and J genes are TRBV3-1 (or the pseudogene TRBV3-2) and TRBJ2-1, with TRBD2 identical over 8 bases. Germline V gene data show CDR1 as LGHDT and CDR2 as YNNKEL (reference sequence). Losses at the gene ends were 4 bases for V and 0 bases for J; bases not matched to a gene: 5. CDR3 length: 16 amino acids. The CDR3 DNA sequence: TGTGCCAGCAGCCCGGAGCGGGGGTTCTCCTACAATGAGCAGTTCTTC. Protein product: CASSPERGFSYNEQFF.

The chain has TRBV24-1 and TRBJ2-3; D not certain. Germline CDR1 and CDR2: KGHDR and SFDVKD. This CDR3 comprises 12 residues. With 7 bases removed from V and 2 bases from J, the gap between germline ends came to 6 bases. The CDR3 is CATRASTDTQYF. CDR3 DNA: TGTGCCACCAGAGCCTCCACAGATACGCAGTATTTT.

The chain has TRBV29-1 and TRBJ1-1, with 7 bases identical to TRBD1. V shed 4 bases and J 5 bases; nucleotides not matched to a gene: 7. The CDR3 is 13 residues long. The germline gives CDR1 SQVTM, CDR2 ANQGSEA. The CDR3 spells CSVVGRGVTEAFF. CDR3 nucleotide sequence: TGCAGCGTTGTGGGCAGGGGGGTGACTGAAGCTTTCTTT. Together with reference TRBV29-1 and TRBJ1-1, the CDR3 gives the full variable domain: SAVISQKPSRDICQRGTSLTIQCQVDSQVTMMFWYRQQPGQSLTLIATANQGSEATYESGFVIDKFPISRPNLTFSTLTVSNMSPEDSSIYLCSVVGRGVTEAFFGQGTRLTVV.

The V and J genes are TRBV18 and TRBJ1-3; the D gene is possibly TRBD1 (5 bases). From germline, CDR1 is KGHSH and CDR2 LQKENI. This CDR3 has 17 residues. V was shortened by 1 base and J by 0 bases, with 13 bases between the two germline ends. CDR3 in amino acids: CASSPRGEISSGNTIYF. CDR3 sequence (DNA): TGTGCCAGCTCACCACGGGGGGAGATATCCTCTGGAAACACCATATATTTT.

The J gene is TRBJ1-6, the V gene TRBV27; weak D call: TRBD1 (5 bases). In germline, CDR1 is MNHEY, CDR2 SMNVEV (reference sequence). The CDR3 is 13 amino acids. The ends were cut back, 8 bases at V and 11 bases at J, with 16 bases in the middle. The CDR3 DNA follows: TGTGCCAGCTCCGGGACCTCTTTAACACCCCTCCACTTT. Its translation is CASSGTSLTPLHF.

The gene calls are TRBV7-3 and TRBJ1-1, with 9 bases lining up with TRBD1. J lost 4 bases, V lost 5 bases, and 5 bases had no gene match. The CDR3 is 14 residues long. CDR1 SGHTA and CDR2 FQGTGA come from the germline V gene. Here the CDR3 reads CASSPGTGTTEAFF. DNA of the CDR3: TGTGCCAGCAGCCCCGGGACAGGGACCACTGAAGCTTTCTTT.

V is TRBV23-1 and J is TRBJ2-6; 7 bases map to TRBD1. TRBV23-1 is annotated as an ORF whose role is uncertain. The CDR3 runs 21 residues. Trimming at V came to 0 bases and at J to 0 bases, leaving 14 bases not matched to a gene. The CDR3 DNA reads as TGCGCCAGCAGTCAATCGTCCAACAGGGGCACCAACGTCTCTGGGGCCAACGTCCTGACTTTC. Translating gives CASSQSSNRGTNVSGANVLTF.

Comment on this clone: The sample has other DNA sequences that encode this CDR3 too. The gene calls are TRBV7-9 and TRBJ1-5; 9 positions agree with TRBD1. The V gene end was trimmed by 3 bases and the J gene end by 4 bases; junction bases not matched to a gene: 1. There are 14 residues in the CDR3. Germline V gives CDR1 SEHNR, CDR2 FQNEAQ (reference sequence). The CDR3 loop reads CASSLGQGNQPQHF. The CDR3 bases are TGTGCCAGCAGCTTGGGACAGGGAAATCAGCCCCAGCATTTT.

The J gene is TRBJ1-1, the V gene TRBV19, with 8 bases aligning to TRBD1. V gave up 3 bases and J gave up 4 bases; unmatched junction bases: 4. The germline CDR1 and CDR2 sequences are LNHDA and SQIVND (reference sequence). CDR3 length: 14 amino acids. The CDR3 loop is CASSMAGGGTEAFF. CDR3 nucleotides: TGTGCCAGTAGTATGGCAGGGGGCGGCACTGAAGCTTTCTTT.

The gene calls are TRBV6-4 and TRBJ1-1, with TRBD1 identical over 8 bases. J gave up 0 bases and V 6 bases, and 12 bases lay outside the gene matches. Germline assignment: CDR1 MRHNA and CDR2 SNTAGT. The CDR3 has 17 amino acids. CDR3 loop: CASRTRTGRVMNTEAFF. CDR3 sequence (DNA): TGTGCCAGCAGGACCCGGACAGGGAGGGTTATGAACACTGAAGCTTTCTTT.

The CDR3 here is CASSYFQGPGTEAFF. For the CDR3, the DNA is TGTGCCAGCAGTTACTTCCAGGGGCCAGGGACTGAAGCTTTCTTT. The chain employs TRBV6-6 and TRBJ1-1, with D maybe TRBD1 (6 bases). The CDR3 length is 15 residues. The germline V gene encodes CDR1 MNHNY and CDR2 SVGAGI (reference sequence). Trimming left V 1 base short and J 5 bases short, with 14 bases between.

The CDR3 sequence is CASSQDFGYGYTF. The DNA of the CDR3 is TGTGCCAGCAGCCAAGACTTTGGGTATGGCTACACCTTC. The chain combines TRBV14 with TRBJ1-2; D remains ambiguous. The V end lost 0 bases, the J end lost 5 bases, and 7 bases lay between the germline ends. The CDR3 totals 13 residues. Germline-derived CDR1 and CDR2 are SGHDN and FVKESK. Full variable domain (remainder filled in from reference TRBV14 and TRBJ1-2): EAGVTQFPSHSVIEKGQTVTLRCDPISGHDNLYWYRRVMGKEIKFLLHFVKESKQDESGMPNNRFLAERTGGTYSTLKVQPAELEDSGVYFCASSQDFGYGYTFGSGTRLTVV.

The chain employs TRBV6-2 or TRBV6-3 and TRBJ2-2; D unclear. The V end was cut by 1 base, the J end by 3 bases, with 6 bases between. This CDR3 has 14 residues. Germline lookup yields CDR1 MNHEY and CDR2 SVGEGT. The chain's CDR3 is CASSYFRDTGELFF. CDR3 coding DNA: TGTGCCAGCAGTTACTTCCGGGACACCGGGGAGCTGTTTTTT.

J is TRBJ2-1 and V is TRBV7-2; 7 nucleotides line up with TRBD1. This CDR3 spans 17 amino acids. V lost 1 base, J lost 7 bases, and 13 bases stayed unmatched. Germline loops: CDR1 SGHTA, CDR2 FQGNSA. The CDR3 loop reads CASSLETGPSRGNEQFF. The CDR3 coding sequence is TGTGCCAGCAGCTTAGAGACAGGGCCCAGCAGGGGGAATGAGCAGTTCTTC.

The gene calls are TRBV13 and TRBJ1-2, with D perhaps matching TRBD1 (5 bases). The CDR3 loop spans 17 amino acids. V was trimmed by 0 bases and J by 8 bases, leaving 22 bases between them. The V gene's germline CDR1 is PRHDT and CDR2 FYEKMQ (reference sequence). This CDR3 is CASSLGLSEGGEEGYTF. CDR3 nucleotides: TGTGCCAGCAGCTTAGGACTTTCGGAGGGAGGGGAAGAAGGCTACACCTTC.